This TCR beta chain was recovered during a study of cytomegalovirus exposure and HLA in healthy donors. PCR used 60 Vbeta primers and 13 Jbeta primers. Profiling relied on immunoSEQ multiplex PCR, and the TCRdb table lists in-frame clones only, not all of them. The sample includes more than 95,000 clones, over 60% of them seen just once. Study-level findings and limits: Later analysis identified over 15,000 TCR beta sequences associated with HLA alleles, using a false discovery rate threshold of 0.05. Overall, under 200 TCR beta chains were annotated as cytomegalovirus-associated. Most of the TCR beta V segments (in an earlier analysis) were productive either about 87% or about 30% of the time. The authors later found HLA-associated TCR beta chains more clonally expanded than equally common others.

This clone was observed a handful of times. What it recognizes is unknown. The sequence was collected from a woman younger than 30 in good health and CMV-seropositive. Input material: PBMCs.

This chain's CDR3 is CASSLVASAYNEQFF. CDR3 nucleotides: TGCGCCAGCAGCTTGGTCGCTAGCGCATACAATGAGCAGTTCTTC. V gene TRBV5-1 combines with J gene TRBJ2-1, with D possibly being TRBD2 (6 bases). V was shortened by 0 bases and J by 4 bases, with 11 bases between the two germline ends. The CDR3 has 15 residues. The V gene's germline CDR1 is SGHRS and CDR2 YFSETQ. Variable domain in full (rest from reference TRBV5-1 and TRBJ2-1): KAGVTQTPRYLIKTRGQQVTLSCSPISGHRSVSWYQQTPGQGLQFLFEYFSETQRNKGNFPGRFSGRQFSNSRSEMNVSTLELGDSALYLCASSLVASAYNEQFFGPGTRLTVL.